The clone carrying this T cell receptor beta chain was observed a few times. Its antigen is unidentified. The data belong to a study of CD8+ T cells in alopecia areata. About the study: A regimen of oral tofacitinib, 5 to 10 mg twice daily, was given to treated patients. Tofacitinib treatment spanned 6 to 18 months, with 6 months off drug afterward. Overall study results and limits: For lesional scalp, especially alopecia totalis/universalis, clonality was higher than in normal scalp.

Regarding treatment: oral pan-JAK inhibitor, 5-10 mg twice daily. Patients with alopecia areata provided lesional scalp punch biopsies as well as peripheral blood. This CDR3 contains 14 residues. Trimming removed 6 bases at V and 2 bases at J, with 14 bases between. In germline, CDR1 is MNHEY, CDR2 SVGAGI. Investigators isolated RNA and reverse transcribed it into cDNA to act as the sequencing template. Clones were sequenced by immunoSEQ multiplex PCR, and TCRdb holds only the in-frame ones, with some missing. The data show about 210,000 clones, over 40% seen once. This chain connects TRBV6-5 to TRBJ2-7; D is possibly TRBD2 (5 bases). The source was CD4+ T cells sorted from blood, collected at roughly week 38, from a patient treated with tofacitinib. The sequence came from a human donor with alopecia areata. The CDR3 bases are TGTGCCAGCAGCCGGACTTGGACCGCCTACGAGCAGTACTTC. Translated, it gives CASSRTWTAYEQYF.